The T cell receptor beta chain under discussion was sequenced for a study of blood T cell repertoires in COVID-19. At the level of the study: Samples came from the United States, Italy and Spain, spanning acute and convalescent COVID-19.

Data came from immunoSEQ multiplex PCR; TCRdb stores just in-frame clones and leaves some out. This repertoire shows roughly 170,000 clones, just under 90% found once; its top ten account for under 15%. Seattle enrolled patients during active infection and tracked them longitudinally. V was pared by 5 bases and J by 7 bases, with 16 bases of the junction left unmatched. The CDR3 length is 16 residues. CDR1 and CDR2 from the germline V gene are LNHNV and YYDKDF (reference sequence). This TCR was sampled from an older woman with COVID-19, enrolled during active disease. This chain connects TRBV15 to TRBJ2-7; 8 positions agree with TRBD2. Sequencing was carried out using peripheral blood. CDR3: CATSSQPGLGPREQYF. The CDR3 bases are TGTGCCACCAGCTCTCAACCGGGACTAGGGCCTCGTGAGCAGTACTTC.